These T cell receptor beta chains were read from a single sample in a study of cytomegalovirus exposure and HLA in healthy donors. Produced via immunoSEQ multiplex PCR; TCRdb's table is partial and in-frame only. This table holds around 110,000 clones, about three quarters found once. The specimen sequenced was PBMCs. The receptors were sampled from a boy younger than 18 in good health and CMV-seronegative. CDR3s include the opening cysteine and the closing phenylalanine or tryptophan. The order of the fields is D gene, J gene, clone size, V gene, CDR3 protein, CDR3 DNA. A D gene is named only where the DNA matches it firmly. Expanded clones are given a class, and other clones once, few, many or no size at all.

D gene: NA
J gene: TRBJ2-1
clone size: NA
V gene: TRBV7-7
CDR3 protein: CASSLIGYNEQFF
CDR3 DNA: TGTGCCAGCAGCTTAATCGGGTACAATGAGCAGTTCTTC

D gene: TRBD1
J gene: TRBJ1-6
clone size: NA
V gene: TRBV25-1
CDR3 protein: CASSGSTGLNSPLHF
CDR3 DNA: TGTGCCAGCAGTGGGTCGACAGGGTTGAATTCACCCCTCCACTTT

D gene: NA
J gene: TRBJ2-1
clone size: NA
V gene: TRBV2
CDR3 protein: CASSERLNNEQFF
CDR3 DNA: TGTGCCAGCAGTGAAAGACTTAACAATGAGCAGTTCTTC

D gene: NA
J gene: TRBJ1-5
clone size: NA
V gene: TRBV28
CDR3 protein: CASSWALKGTNNQPQHF
CDR3 DNA: TGTGCCAGCAGTTGGGCTCTAAAGGGGACAAATAATCAGCCCCAGCATTTT

D gene: NA
J gene: TRBJ2-5
clone size: NA
V gene: TRBV7-9
CDR3 protein: CASSLPSKETQYF
CDR3 DNA: TGTGCCAGCAGCTTACCTAGCAAAGAGACCCAGTACTTC

D gene: TRBD1
J gene: TRBJ1-1
clone size: NA
V gene: TRBV7-9
CDR3 protein: CARDRSPDAEAFF
CDR3 DNA: TGTGCCAGGGACAGGAGCCCTGACGCTGAAGCTTTCTTT

D gene: NA
J gene: TRBJ2-1
clone size: few
V gene: TRBV6-6
CDR3 protein: CAIWGGRGSYNEQFF
CDR3 DNA: TGTGCCATCTGGGGGGGAAGGGGGTCCTACAATGAGCAGTTCTTC

D gene: TRBD2
J gene: TRBJ2-3
clone size: NA
V gene: TRBV10-3
CDR3 protein: CAISEGAGVVTDTQYF
CDR3 DNA: TGTGCCATCAGTGAGGGCGCGGGAGTTGTGACAGATACGCAGTATTTT

D gene: NA
J gene: TRBJ1-2
clone size: NA
V gene: TRBV4-2
CDR3 protein: CASSQEGRAYGYTF
CDR3 DNA: TGTGCCAGCAGCCAAGAGGGCAGGGCCTATGGCTACACCTTC

D gene: NA
J gene: TRBJ1-5
clone size: NA
V gene: TRBV10-2
CDR3 protein: CASRDSLGPQHF
CDR3 DNA: TGCGCCAGCAGGGACAGCTTAGGGCCCCAGCATTTT

D gene: NA
J gene: TRBJ1-2
clone size: NA
V gene: TRBV2
CDR3 protein: CASRDSTYGYTF
CDR3 DNA: TGTGCCAGCAGGGACAGCACCTATGGCTACACCTTC

D gene: TRBD1
J gene: TRBJ2-2
clone size: NA
V gene: TRBV7-8
CDR3 protein: CASSSPWDRLPGELFF
CDR3 DNA: TGTGCCAGCAGCTCTCCTTGGGACAGGTTGCCCGGGGAGCTGTTTTTT

D gene: TRBD1
J gene: TRBJ1-5
clone size: NA
V gene: TRBV27
CDR3 protein: CASSKRDREWSQPQHF
CDR3 DNA: TGTGCCAGCAGTAAGCGGGACAGGGAATGGTCTCAGCCCCAGCATTTT

D gene: NA
J gene: TRBJ2-7
clone size: NA
V gene: TRBV4-1
CDR3 protein: CASSHERSYEQYF
CDR3 DNA: TGTGCCAGCAGCCACGAACGGAGCTACGAGCAGTACTTC

D gene: NA
J gene: TRBJ1-2
clone size: once
V gene: TRBV7-3
CDR3 protein: CASSPGRTGRYGYTF
CDR3 DNA: TGTGCCAGCAGCCCCGGGAGGACGGGTCGTTATGGCTACACCTTC

D gene: NA
J gene: TRBJ1-1
clone size: NA
V gene: TRBV5-4
CDR3 protein: CASSLTDNPREAFF
CDR3 DNA: TGTGCCAGCAGCCTAACAGACAATCCCAGGGAAGCTTTCTTT

D gene: NA
J gene: TRBJ1-5
clone size: NA
V gene: TRBV7-3
CDR3 protein: CASSSCQGQPQHF
CDR3 DNA: TGTGCCAGCAGCTCATGCCAGGGTCAGCCCCAGCATTTT

D gene: TRBD2
J gene: TRBJ2-5
clone size: NA
V gene: TRBV15
CDR3 protein: CATSRHYSGSIGGQETQYF
CDR3 DNA: TGTGCCACCAGCAGACACTACAGCGGGAGTATAGGAGGACAAGAGACCCAGTACTTC

D gene: TRBD2
J gene: TRBJ2-1
clone size: once
V gene: TRBV2
CDR3 protein: CASSPTSGVANEQFF
CDR3 DNA: TGTGCCAGCAGTCCTACTAGCGGAGTTGCCAATGAGCAGTTCTTC

D gene: NA
J gene: TRBJ1-1
clone size: NA
V gene: TRBV28
CDR3 protein: CASSSLLYTGGRTEAFF
CDR3 DNA: TGTGCCAGCAGTTCTTTACTCTATACGGGGGGAAGGACTGAAGCTTTCTTT

D gene: NA
J gene: TRBJ2-7
clone size: NA
V gene: TRBV25-1
CDR3 protein: CASRAGGYEQYF
CDR3 DNA: TGTGCCAGCAGGGCAGGGGGGTACGAGCAGTACTTC

D gene: TRBD2
J gene: TRBJ2-1
clone size: NA
V gene: TRBV7-2
CDR3 protein: CASVLSPAGVNEQFF
CDR3 DNA: TGTGCCAGCGTCCTAAGCCCGGCGGGAGTAAATGAGCAGTTCTTC

D gene: NA
J gene: TRBJ2-7
clone size: NA
V gene: TRBV4-3
CDR3 protein: CASSQDGQTYEQYF
CDR3 DNA: TGCGCCAGCAGCCAAGATGGCCAAACCTACGAGCAGTACTTC

D gene: NA
J gene: TRBJ1-5
clone size: NA
V gene: TRBV30
CDR3 protein: CAWSLHTNQPQHF
CDR3 DNA: TGTGCCTGGAGTTTACATACCAATCAGCCCCAGCATTTT

D gene: NA
J gene: TRBJ1-2
clone size: NA
V gene: TRBV7-3
CDR3 protein: CASSPTIGQGSGYTF
CDR3 DNA: TGTGCCAGCAGCCCTACGATCGGGCAGGGGAGTGGCTACACCTTC

D gene: TRBD1
J gene: TRBJ1-2
clone size: NA
V gene: TRBV5-4
CDR3 protein: CASSSTGLLYGYTF
CDR3 DNA: TGTGCCAGCAGCTCGACAGGGCTCCTCTATGGCTACACCTTC

D gene: TRBD2
J gene: TRBJ2-7
clone size: NA
V gene: TRBV7-8
CDR3 protein: CASSSIGLAYEQYF
CDR3 DNA: TGTGCCAGCAGCTCTATAGGACTAGCCTACGAGCAGTACTTC

D gene: NA
J gene: TRBJ1-1
clone size: NA
V gene: TRBV6-1
CDR3 protein: CASSGWAGEAFF
CDR3 DNA: TGTGCCAGCAGTGGTTGGGCGGGAGAAGCTTTCTTT

D gene: NA
J gene: TRBJ2-7
clone size: NA
V gene: TRBV6-6
CDR3 protein: CASSSTSYEQYF
CDR3 DNA: TGTGCCAGCAGTTCGACATCCTACGAGCAGTACTTC

D gene: TRBD1
J gene: TRBJ2-1
clone size: few
V gene: TRBV30
CDR3 protein: CAWSPGTGGSNEQFF
CDR3 DNA: TGTGCCTGGAGCCCCGGGACAGGGGGCTCGAATGAGCAGTTCTTC

D gene: TRBD2
J gene: TRBJ2-5
clone size: NA
V gene: TRBV28
CDR3 protein: CASSLAGDSETQYF
CDR3 DNA: TGTGCCAGCAGTTTAGCGGGAGATTCCGAGACCCAGTACTTC

D gene: TRBD1
J gene: TRBJ1-1
clone size: NA
V gene: TRBV29-1
CDR3 protein: CSVPHRGGRTEAFF
CDR3 DNA: TGCAGCGTCCCGCACAGGGGGGGTCGGACTGAAGCTTTCTTT

D gene: TRBD1
J gene: TRBJ1-2
clone size: NA
V gene: TRBV30
CDR3 protein: CAWRVTGARKSYGYTF
CDR3 DNA: TGTGCCTGGAGAGTAACAGGGGCGCGGAAGAGCTATGGCTACACCTTC

D gene: NA
J gene: TRBJ2-7
clone size: once
V gene: TRBV7-6
CDR3 protein: CASSMGAETYEQYF
CDR3 DNA: TGTGCCAGCAGCATGGGGGCAGAGACCTACGAGCAGTACTTC

D gene: NA
J gene: TRBJ2-7
clone size: once
V gene: TRBV7-9
CDR3 protein: CASSRNGQGSYEQYF
CDR3 DNA: TGTGCCAGCAGCCGTAACGGGCAGGGCTCCTACGAGCAGTACTTC

D gene: NA
J gene: TRBJ2-2
clone size: NA
V gene: TRBV5-4
CDR3 protein: CASSLVRAGGTGELFF
CDR3 DNA: TGTGCCAGCAGCTTGGTTCGGGCAGGGGGGACCGGGGAGCTGTTTTTT

D gene: NA
J gene: TRBJ1-5
clone size: NA
V gene: TRBV19
CDR3 protein: CASSNYHLEPQHF
CDR3 DNA: TGTGCCAGTAGTAATTACCATTTAGAGCCCCAGCATTTT

D gene: NA
J gene: TRBJ2-7
clone size: NA
V gene: TRBV15
CDR3 protein: CATSRTPGTQYEQYF
CDR3 DNA: TGTGCCACCAGCAGAACTCCGGGGACTCAATACGAGCAGTACTTC

D gene: TRBD2
J gene: TRBJ2-7
clone size: NA
V gene: TRBV6-6
CDR3 protein: CASSQPTSVGPYEQYF
CDR3 DNA: TGTGCCAGCAGTCAACCGACTAGCGTGGGCCCCTACGAGCAGTACTTC

D gene: TRBD1
J gene: TRBJ2-1
clone size: NA
V gene: TRBV9
CDR3 protein: CASSVAPGQGMNEQFF
CDR3 DNA: TGTGCCAGCAGCGTAGCTCCAGGACAGGGAATGAATGAGCAGTTCTTC

D gene: NA
J gene: TRBJ1-2
clone size: few
V gene: TRBV28
CDR3 protein: CASSLLDTPNYGYTF
CDR3 DNA: TGTGCCAGCAGTTTATTGGACACCCCTAACTATGGCTACACCTTC

D gene: NA
J gene: TRBJ1-6
clone size: NA
V gene: TRBV5-1
CDR3 protein: CASSLARSSNSPLHF
CDR3 DNA: TGCGCCAGCAGCTTGGCCAGGTCGAGCAATTCACCCCTCCACTTT

D gene: TRBD1
J gene: TRBJ2-3
clone size: NA
V gene: TRBV14
CDR3 protein: CASSPGTGHLDTQYF
CDR3 DNA: TGTGCCAGCAGCCCCGGGACAGGGCACTTAGATACGCAGTATTTT

D gene: NA
J gene: TRBJ1-5
clone size: NA
V gene: TRBV7-2
CDR3 protein: CASSSRQQQPQHF
CDR3 DNA: TGTGCCAGCAGCTCCAGACAGCAGCAGCCCCAGCATTTT

D gene: NA
J gene: TRBJ1-5
clone size: NA
V gene: TRBV12-2
CDR3 protein: CASRLPAGGHWRNQPQHF
CDR3 DNA: TGTGCAAGTCGCCTCCCCGCCGGGGGGCATTGGCGCAATCAGCCCCAGCATTTT

D gene: TRBD1
J gene: TRBJ2-7
clone size: NA
V gene: TRBV10-2
CDR3 protein: CASSPGQTYEQYF
CDR3 DNA: TGCGCCAGCAGCCCGGGACAGACCTACGAGCAGTACTTC

D gene: NA
J gene: TRBJ1-6
clone size: NA
V gene: TRBV4-3
CDR3 protein: CASSQGSVNSPLHF
CDR3 DNA: TGCGCCAGCAGCCAAGGGTCAGTAAATTCACCCCTCCACTTT